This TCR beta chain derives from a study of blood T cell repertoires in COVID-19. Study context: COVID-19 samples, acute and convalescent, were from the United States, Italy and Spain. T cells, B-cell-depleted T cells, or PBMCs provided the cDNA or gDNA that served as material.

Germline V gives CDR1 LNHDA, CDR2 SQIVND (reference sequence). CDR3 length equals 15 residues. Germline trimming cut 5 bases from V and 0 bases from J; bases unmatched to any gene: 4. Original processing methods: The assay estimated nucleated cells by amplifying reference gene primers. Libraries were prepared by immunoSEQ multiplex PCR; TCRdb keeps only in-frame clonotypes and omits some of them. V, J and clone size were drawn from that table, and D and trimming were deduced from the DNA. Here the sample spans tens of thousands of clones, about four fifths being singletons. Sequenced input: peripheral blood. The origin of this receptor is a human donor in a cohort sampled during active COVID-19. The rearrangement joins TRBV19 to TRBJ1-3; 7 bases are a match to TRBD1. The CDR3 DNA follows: TGTGCCAGTAGTCTTAGACAGGGCTCTGGAAACACCATATATTTT. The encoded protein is CASSLRQGSGNTIYF.